The rows below give T cell receptor beta chains drawn from one sample of a study of T-cell memory formation after mild COVID-19. MiXCR, applied by TCRdb to the 5' RACE reads, yields one record per CDR3 protein. The table has 30,000 to 35,000 distinct CDR3 sequences, approximately 8.3% seen once. Sequencing used PBMCs or a T cell subset sorted from them (not recorded which). These TCRs come from a man between 18 and 35 years old who had mild COVID-19 (a few samples of this study predate the infection). Cell type and time point are not known. The CDR3 runs from the conserved cysteine through the conserved F or W. The order of the fields is V gene, CDR3 length, D gene, J gene, clone size, CDR3 DNA, CDR3 protein. D genes are given only for firm matches. Clone size is given for some rows only: seen once, a few or many times, or a class if the clone is expanded.

V: TRBV6-5
length: 13
D: .
J: TRBJ2-2
size: many
DNA: TGTGCCACCTCAAAGGGAGAAGCCGGGGAGCTGTTTTTT
CDR3: CATSKGEAGELFF

V: TRBV30
length: 13
D: .
J: TRBJ1-1
size: many
DNA: TGTGCCTGGAGCGTAACCCTAGGCACTGAAGCTTTCTTT
CDR3: CAWSVTLGTEAFF

V: TRBV6-1
length: 16
D: TRBD2
J: TRBJ2-7
size: many
DNA: TGTGCCAGCAGTGAAAGGGTAGCGGGCCAGGCCTACGAGCAGTACTTC
CDR3: CASSERVAGQAYEQYF

V: TRBV12-3/TRBV12-4
length: 15
D: TRBD1
J: TRBJ1-3
size: many
DNA: TGTGCCAGCAGTTACGGGACAGGGCTCGGAAACACCATATATTTT
CDR3: CASSYGTGLGNTIYF

V: TRBV15
length: 15
D: .
J: TRBJ1-2
size: few
DNA: TGTGCCACCAGCGATCCGGACGGGGGGAACTATGGCTACACCTTC
CDR3: CATSDPDGGNYGYTF

V: TRBV7-6
length: 14
D: .
J: TRBJ1-3
size: many
DNA: TGTGCCAGCAGCCCGCGCCCCTCTGGAAACACCATATATTTT
CDR3: CASSPRPSGNTIYF

V: TRBV18
length: 15
D: .
J: TRBJ2-1
size: many
DNA: TGTGCCAGCTCACCGGGTCCCGACGGGGCAATCGCGCAGTTCTTC
CDR3: CASSPGPDGAIAQFF

V: TRBV2
length: 13
D: .
J: TRBJ1-5
size: .
DNA: TGTGCCAGCAATCGAGAGGGGAATCAGCCCCAGCATTTT
CDR3: CASNREGNQPQHF

V: TRBV4-1
length: 17
D: .
J: TRBJ1-1
size: many
DNA: TGCGCCAGCAGCCAAGAGAGTGGGGGTGGCATGAACACTGAAGCTTTCTTT
CDR3: CASSQESGGGMNTEAFF

V: TRBV20-1
length: 13
D: .
J: TRBJ2-5
size: many
DNA: TGCAGTGCCCCGATAGTGGGGGGAGAGACCCAGTACTTC
CDR3: CSAPIVGGETQYF

V: TRBV9
length: 19
D: .
J: TRBJ2-3
size: few
DNA: TGTGCCAGCAGCGTAGCTGGAGGATGGGCGGGGTGGCTCACAGATACGCAGTATTTT
CDR3: CASSVAGGWAGWLTDTQYF

V: TRBV6-5
length: 15
D: TRBD1
J: TRBJ1-6
size: many
DNA: TGTGCCAGCAGCCCCAGGGGGAGCTTTAACTCACCCCTCCACTTT
CDR3: CASSPRGSFNSPLHF

V: TRBV20-1
length: 14
D: .
J: TRBJ2-5
size: many
DNA: TGCAGTGTCCTCTTAGGGGGGGCAGGGGAGACCCAGTACTTC
CDR3: CSVLLGGAGETQYF

V: TRBV30
length: 13
D: .
J: TRBJ1-2
size: .
DNA: TGTGCCAGCTCCGGGGGCGGGTTTTTTGGCTACACCTTC
CDR3: CASSGGGFFGYTF

V: TRBV5-5
length: 13
D: .
J: TRBJ1-3
size: many
DNA: TGTGCCAGCAGCCTACCCGGTGGAAACACCATATATTTT
CDR3: CASSLPGGNTIYF

V: TRBV4-1
length: 15
D: .
J: TRBJ2-3
size: few
DNA: TGCGCCAGCAGCCAAGAAGGCACAGGGCCAGATACGCAGTATTTT
CDR3: CASSQEGTGPDTQYF

V: TRBV12-3/TRBV12-4
length: 17
D: TRBD1
J: TRBJ1-5
size: many
DNA: TGTGCCAGCAGCCCTAGACAGGGGGCGGGGGTTGGACAGCCCCAGCATTTT
CDR3: CASSPRQGAGVGQPQHF

V: TRBV15
length: 16
D: .
J: TRBJ1-5
size: many
DNA: TGTGCCACCAGCAGAGAGGGGGGCAGGGGAAATCAGCCCCAGCATTTT
CDR3: CATSREGGRGNQPQHF

V: TRBV11-2
length: 15
D: .
J: TRBJ1-4
size: few
DNA: TGTGCCAGCAGCGGAGGGGGTCCAACTAATGAAAAACTGTTTTTT
CDR3: CASSGGGPTNEKLFF

V: TRBV18
length: 14
D: TRBD1
J: TRBJ2-5
size: many
DNA: TGTGCCAGCTCCCCGGGACAGCTAAAAGAGACCCAGTACTTC
CDR3: CASSPGQLKETQYF

V: TRBV12-3/TRBV12-4
length: 15
D: .
J: TRBJ2-5
size: many
DNA: TGTGCCAGCCGCAGACAGGGGACGGGAGGAGAGACCCAGTACTTC
CDR3: CASRRQGTGGETQYF

V: TRBV3-1
length: 12
D: TRBD1
J: TRBJ1-2
size: .
DNA: TGTGCCAGCAGCCAGGGGACAGGGAGCTACACCTTC
CDR3: CASSQGTGSYTF

V: TRBV12-3/TRBV12-4
length: 14
D: .
J: TRBJ1-3
size: many
DNA: TGTGCCAGCAGTCCCGGGACCGGGTTTTTCACCATATATTTT
CDR3: CASSPGTGFFTIYF

V: TRBV20-1
length: 15
D: TRBD2
J: TRBJ2-3
size: many
DNA: TGCAGTGCTCAGGGACTAGCGGGCGGACACAGAACGCAGTATTTT
CDR3: CSAQGLAGGHRTQYF

V: TRBV4-2
length: 16
D: TRBD2
J: TRBJ2-5
size: many
DNA: TGTGCCAGCAGCCAAGATCCCACTAGCGGGAAAGAGACCCAGTACTTC
CDR3: CASSQDPTSGKETQYF

V: TRBV28
length: 14
D: .
J: TRBJ2-5
size: many
DNA: TGTGCCAGCGGTATCCGGACATACCAAGAGACCCAGTACTTC
CDR3: CASGIRTYQETQYF

V: TRBV11-3
length: 13
D: .
J: TRBJ2-7
size: .
DNA: TGTGCCAGCAGCTTAGCCACAGGGCGCGAGCAGTACTTC
CDR3: CASSLATGREQYF

V: TRBV5-1
length: 16
D: TRBD1
J: TRBJ1-1
size: many
DNA: TGCGCCAGCAGGCCCGGGACAGGGACATATTACACTGAAGCTTTCTTT
CDR3: CASRPGTGTYYTEAFF